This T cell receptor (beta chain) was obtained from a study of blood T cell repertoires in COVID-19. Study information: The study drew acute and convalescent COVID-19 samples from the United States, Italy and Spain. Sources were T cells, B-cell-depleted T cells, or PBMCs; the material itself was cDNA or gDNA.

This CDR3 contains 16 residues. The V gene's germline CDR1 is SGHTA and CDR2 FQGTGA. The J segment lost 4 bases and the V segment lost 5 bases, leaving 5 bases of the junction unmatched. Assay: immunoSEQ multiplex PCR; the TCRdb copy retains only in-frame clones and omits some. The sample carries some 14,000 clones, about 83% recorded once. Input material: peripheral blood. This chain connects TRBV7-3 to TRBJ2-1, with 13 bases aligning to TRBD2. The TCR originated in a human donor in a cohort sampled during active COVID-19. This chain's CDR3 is CASSDPGLAGYNEQFF. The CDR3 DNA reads TGTGCCAGCAGCGACCCGGGACTAGCGGGATACAATGAGCAGTTCTTC.